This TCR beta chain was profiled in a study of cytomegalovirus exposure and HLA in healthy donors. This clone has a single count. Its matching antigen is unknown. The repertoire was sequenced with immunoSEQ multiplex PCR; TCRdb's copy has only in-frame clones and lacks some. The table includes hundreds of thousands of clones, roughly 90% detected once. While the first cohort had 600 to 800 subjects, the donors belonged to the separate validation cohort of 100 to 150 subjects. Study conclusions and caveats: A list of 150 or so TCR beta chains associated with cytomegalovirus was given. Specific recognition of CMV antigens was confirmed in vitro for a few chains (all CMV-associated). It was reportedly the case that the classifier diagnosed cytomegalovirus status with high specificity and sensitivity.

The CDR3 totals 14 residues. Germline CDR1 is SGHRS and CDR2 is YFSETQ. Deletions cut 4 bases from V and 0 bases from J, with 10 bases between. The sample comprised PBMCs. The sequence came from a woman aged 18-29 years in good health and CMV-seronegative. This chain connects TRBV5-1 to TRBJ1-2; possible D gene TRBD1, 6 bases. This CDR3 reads CASSPRQANYGYTF. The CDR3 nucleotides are TGCGCCAGCAGCCCAAGACAGGCTAACTATGGCTACACCTTC.